The clone carrying this TCR beta chain was seen only a few times. Healthy Caucasians from Russia aged about 6 to 100 served as donors. With each sample, at least 5.5 micrograms of total RNA were extracted. The CDR3 totals 15 residues. Trimming cost V 6 bases and J 6 bases; bases outside gene matches: 6. CDR1 MNHEY and CDR2 SVGAGI come from the germline V gene. The data originate from a study of blood T cells in healthy people across ages. On the study more broadly: Researchers report that template switching captured about one barcoded beta molecule per two T cells.

Next came a second PCR, run for about 6 to 12 cycles, which used a sample-barcoded 5' primer along with a J-beta primer mix. TCRdb itself ran the 5' RACE reads through MiXCR, one entry per CDR3 protein. The sample has about 1.1 million distinct CDR3 sequences, about two fifths seen once; the top ten hold around 13%. The specimen sequenced was blood. The sequence was collected from a man younger than 35 in good health. This chain connects TRBV6-5 to TRBJ1-5; 12 bases are a match to TRBD1. The CDR3 reads CASRVRDRGLQPQHF. The CDR3 DNA is TGTGCCAGCAGGGTGAGGGACAGGGGGCTTCAGCCCCAGCATTTT.